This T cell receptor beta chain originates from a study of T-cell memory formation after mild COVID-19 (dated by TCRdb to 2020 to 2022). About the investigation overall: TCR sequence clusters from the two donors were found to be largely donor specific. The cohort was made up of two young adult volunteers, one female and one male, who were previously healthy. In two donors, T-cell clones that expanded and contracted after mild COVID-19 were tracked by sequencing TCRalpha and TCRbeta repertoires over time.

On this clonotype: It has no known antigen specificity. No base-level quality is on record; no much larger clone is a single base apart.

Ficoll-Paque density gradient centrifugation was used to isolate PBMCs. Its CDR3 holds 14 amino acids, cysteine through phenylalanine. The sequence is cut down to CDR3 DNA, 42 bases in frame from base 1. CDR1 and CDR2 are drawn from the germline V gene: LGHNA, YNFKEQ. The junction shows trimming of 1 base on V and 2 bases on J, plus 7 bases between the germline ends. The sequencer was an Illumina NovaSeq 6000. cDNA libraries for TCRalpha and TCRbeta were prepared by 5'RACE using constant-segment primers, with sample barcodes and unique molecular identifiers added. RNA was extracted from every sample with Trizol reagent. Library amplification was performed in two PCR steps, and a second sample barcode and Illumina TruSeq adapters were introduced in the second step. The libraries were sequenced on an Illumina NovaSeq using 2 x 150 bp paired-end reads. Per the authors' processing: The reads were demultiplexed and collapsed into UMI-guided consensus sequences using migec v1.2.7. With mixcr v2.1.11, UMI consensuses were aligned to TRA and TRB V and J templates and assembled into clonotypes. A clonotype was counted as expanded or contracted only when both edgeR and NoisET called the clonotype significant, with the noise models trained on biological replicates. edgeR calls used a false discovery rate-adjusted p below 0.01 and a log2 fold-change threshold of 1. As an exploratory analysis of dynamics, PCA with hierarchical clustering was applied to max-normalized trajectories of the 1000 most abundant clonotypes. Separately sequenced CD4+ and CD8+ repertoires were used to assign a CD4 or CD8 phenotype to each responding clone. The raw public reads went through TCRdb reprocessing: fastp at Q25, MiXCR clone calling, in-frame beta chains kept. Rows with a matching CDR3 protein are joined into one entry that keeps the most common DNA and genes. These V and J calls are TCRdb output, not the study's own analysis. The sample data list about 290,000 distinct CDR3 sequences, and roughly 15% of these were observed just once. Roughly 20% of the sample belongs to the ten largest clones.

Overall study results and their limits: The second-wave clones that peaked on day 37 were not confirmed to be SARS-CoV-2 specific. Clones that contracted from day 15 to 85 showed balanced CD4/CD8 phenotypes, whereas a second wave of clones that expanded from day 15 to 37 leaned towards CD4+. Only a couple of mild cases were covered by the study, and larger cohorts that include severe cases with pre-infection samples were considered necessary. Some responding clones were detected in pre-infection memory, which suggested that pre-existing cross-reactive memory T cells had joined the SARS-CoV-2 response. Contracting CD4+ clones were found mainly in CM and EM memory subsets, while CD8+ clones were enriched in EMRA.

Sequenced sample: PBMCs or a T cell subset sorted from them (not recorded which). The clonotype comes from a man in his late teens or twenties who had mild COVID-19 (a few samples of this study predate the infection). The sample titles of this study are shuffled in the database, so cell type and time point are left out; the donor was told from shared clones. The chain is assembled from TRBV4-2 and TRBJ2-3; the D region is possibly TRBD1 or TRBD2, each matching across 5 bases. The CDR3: CASSQAGTTDTQYF. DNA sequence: TGTGCCAGCAGCCAAGCCGGGACCACAGATACGCAGTATTTT.